This note documents a single TCR beta chain sequence. These data belong to a study of blood T cells in healthy people across ages. PCR was performed a second time for about 7 to 12 cycles using a sample-barcoded 5' primer and a J-beta primer mix. From the 5' RACE reads, TCRdb called clonotypes with MiXCR, one entry per CDR3 protein. The sample records about 1,600,000 distinct CDR3 sequences, approximately 40% being singletons. V lost 6 bases to trimming and J lost 5 bases; unmatched junction nucleotides: 11. The CDR3 loop spans 15 amino acids. Germline loops: CDR1 LGHDT, CDR2 YNNKEL (reference sequence).

The receptor was derived from a woman aged 18 to 35 in good health. The chain uses TRBV3-1 and TRBJ1-2; 8 bases match TRBD1. Sample: blood. For the CDR3, the DNA is TGTGCCAGCAGTCGTTCAGGGGGCGGAACGTATGGCTACACCTTC. Its protein is CASSRSGGGTYGYTF.